Given below is one TCR beta chain in context. This clonotype was counted only a few times. Its antigen is not yet known. Base qualities were left out, and no much larger clone turns up one base away. Reading the germline V gene gives CDR1 SGDLS and CDR2 YYNGEE. Here V drops 3 bases and J drops 8 bases, and the junction holds 8 bases not matched to any gene. From cysteine to phenylalanine, the CDR3 is 14 amino acids long. The retained sequence is limited to the CDR3, 42 bases, with the frame set at the first base. TCR beta CDR3 regions were amplified from RNA transcripts. For the first round of RT-PCR on the TCR CDR3, the HTBI primer set was used together with the Qiagen OneStep RT-PCR kit. Libraries were constructed in a second round of multiplex PCR, after which size selection and purification were performed. Sequencing of the libraries was done on an Illumina HiSeq2000 using paired-end 100 bp reads. Under the source paper's analysis protocol: SOAPnuke was used to process the raw data, removing reads that contained adapters or uncalled bases, had a mean Phred below 15, or lacked an exact match to the constant primer or identifier. High-quality paired reads were merged with COPE v1.2.5, and unique nucleotide sequences were defined as clonotypes. Clonotypes were aligned to IMGT TRBV, TRBD and TRBJ reference segments using MiTCR v1.1. Only V-J combinations with frequency above 0.0001, covering about 99% of repertoires, were analysed. A TCS score was defined as the ratio of F50 (clonal expansion) to E x V (chaos), with BLOSUM62-based TCRdist applied between CDR3 peptides within each V-J. Welch's t-statistics and random forest reduced 450 to 600 V-J features to roughly 13, which were used in a naive Bayes classifier (R e1071). TCRdb applied fastp at Q25 and MiXCR to the public reads, then kept only in-frame beta chains. Each CDR3 protein gets just one entry, which takes the most common genes and DNA from the rows behind it. The V and J calls here are based on TCRdb, not the publication. Present in this sample are more than 300,000 distinct CDR3 sequences, around 18% of which were seen just once. 40% of the sample is held by the ten biggest clonotypes.

This sample is drawn from a study of T cells in Graves' hyperthyroidism and ophthalmopathy (dated by TCRdb to between 2018 and 2021). Turning to the overall study: Peripheral blood samples were taken at the time of initial diagnosis, prior to any treatment. A discovery cohort of roughly 100 patients, 43 with Graves' ophthalmopathy and 57 with stable Graves' hyperthyroidism, was used to find distinguishing TCR V-J signatures. Prospective prediction of ophthalmopathy was tested in an independent validation cohort consisting of under 20 hyperthyroidism patients and around 17 patients who later progressed to ophthalmopathy. The approximately 90 discovery patients were divided at random into training and test sets in a 7:3 ratio. The study also compared thyroid tissue and blood T-cell repertoires from about 6 Graves' hyperthyroidism patients. After sampling, hyperthyroidism patients received methimazole starting at 30 mg daily, and ophthalmopathy patients received high-dose intravenous methylprednisolone. TCR Vbeta CDR3 sequencing of approximately 140 peripheral blood samples (under 45 ophthalmopathy, 75 or so hyperthyroidism and approximately 17 progressor patients) is reported in the paper. General conclusions and limits of the study: A model built on a 13 V-J signature distinguished ophthalmopathy from stable hyperthyroidism, reaching approximately 89% sensitivity and about 81% specificity in cross-validation and 80%/75% in testing. No statistical method was used to set the sample size in advance, and investigators knew the group allocation. Most expanded thyroid clonotypes (frequency above 0.001) were also detected in blood, suggesting blood repertoires may reflect thyroid immune responses. During validation, the model predicted progression to ophthalmopathy a median of around 7 months ahead of onset, with around 70% sensitivity and less than 85% specificity.

Moderately to severely active disease, a Clinical Activity Score of at least 3, a NOSPECS grade of at least 4, and a duration under 3 months were present in ophthalmopathy patients. Patients with uncontrolled infections, other autoimmune diseases, pregnancy or lactation were excluded. Diagnoses were based on clinical symptoms, serum thyroxine and TRAb, thyroid ultrasound and orbital computed tomography. PBMCs were isolated from 10 ml of fresh peripheral blood by Ficoll-Paque density gradient centrifugation. Total RNA was extracted with Trizol reagent, and quality was checked on an Agilent 2100 Bioanalyzer.

This TCR derives from a man younger than 35 with Graves' ophthalmopathy. The chain joins TRBV9 to TRBJ2-1; TRBD1 lines up with 7 middle nucleotides. The source material was blood. The DNA reads as follows: TGTGCCAGCAGCGCCACGACAGGGTTCTATGAGCAGTTCTTC. Its protein reads: CASSATTGFYEQFF.